The 8 T cell receptor beta chains given below trace back to one sample, sequenced in a study of T cells in Graves' hyperthyroidism and ophthalmopathy. Researchers took RNA transcripts and amplified the TCR beta CDR3 regions from them. The HTBI primer set served for first-round RT-PCR of the TCR CDR3. A single record per CDR3 protein comes from TCRdb applying MiXCR to the multiplex PCR reads. The repertoire holds approximately 410,000 distinct CDR3 sequences, with roughly 15% as singletons. The sample taken for sequencing was blood. These receptor sequences come from a man between 18 and 35 years old with Graves' ophthalmopathy.

The chain links TRBV20-1 to TRBJ2-1; 14 bases are a match to TRBD2. This CDR3 is 16 amino acids long. Germline V gene data show CDR1 as DFQATT and CDR2 as SNEGSKA (reference sequence). Trimming removed 6 bases from V and 5 bases from J; junction bases left unmatched: 9. As DNA, the CDR3 is TGCAGTGCCAGACGTCCGGGACTAGCGGGAGACAATGAGCAGTTCTTC. Its protein product is CSARRPGLAGDNEQFF.

This clonotype has at least ten counts. The chain employs TRBV24-1 and TRBJ2-3, with 8 nucleotides matching TRBD1. The J segment lost 1 base and the V segment lost 3 bases, leaving 2 bases of the junction unmatched. Germline V gene lookup returns CDR1 KGHDR and CDR2 SFDVKD. The CDR3 has 15 amino acids. The CDR3 coding sequence is TGTGCCACCAGTGATCAGGGGGCGGGCACAGATACGCAGTATTTT. Amino acids: CATSDQGAGTDTQYF.

This clonotype was counted many times. The chain carries TRBV11-2 and TRBJ2-7, with unresolved D. Trimming removed 5 bases at V and 4 bases at J, with 15 bases between. Looked up from germline, CDR1 is SGHAT and CDR2 is FQNNGV. This CDR3 is 14 amino acids long. The CDR3 DNA reads as TGTGCCAGCAGCCATGGATATGGGAATTACGAGCAGTACTTC. Amino acids: CASSHGYGNYEQYF.

This clonotype was counted a few times. In this CDR3 the conserved last residue, phenylalanine or tryptophan, is missing, so a read error is likely. The chain combines TRBV10-3 with TRBJ2-1, with TRBD2 matching over 8 bases. J was trimmed by 2 bases and V by 6 bases; bases with no gene match: 15. The CDR3 loop spans 18 amino acids. The germline CDR1 and CDR2 sequences are ENHRY and SYGVKD. The CDR3 DNA reads as TGTGCCATCAGAGCCTTTGGGGCGGGGGGAGGGCCCTACAATGAGCAGTTCTTA. It codes for CAIRAFGAGGGPYNEQFL.

This clonotype was found a few times. The V gene is TRBV5-1, the J gene TRBJ1-2, with TRBD1 as a possible D gene (5 bases). CDR1 SGHRS and CDR2 YFSETQ come from the germline V gene. V was shortened by 1 base and J by 5 bases, with 18 bases between the two germline ends. This CDR3 contains 16 residues. The CDR3 loop reads CASSLTGAGIRYGYTF. CDR3 DNA: TGCGCCAGCAGCTTGACCGGGGCAGGGATAAGATATGGCTACACCTTC.

The rearrangement links TRBV11-3 to TRBJ2-1; 12 bases are a match to TRBD2. V lost 4 bases and J lost 6; bases outside the gene matches: 13. The CDR3 has 18 amino acids. Germline V CDR1 and CDR2: SGHNT, YENEEA. The CDR3 nucleotides are TGTGCCAGCAGCTCCCGCGACCTAGCGGGGGGGAACTCCAATGAGCAGTTCTTC. Protein sequence: CASSSRDLAGGNSNEQFF.

Many counts were recorded for this clonotype. The V gene is TRBV6-1, the J gene TRBJ2-7; D may be TRBD1 (6 bases). Germline-derived CDR1 and CDR2 are MNHNS and SASEGT. This CDR3 has 15 amino acids. The germline V and J ends were trimmed by 8 bases and 7 bases, with 24 bases remaining between them. The CDR3 sequence is CASHYTGRGSGEQYF. CDR3 nucleotides: TGTGCCAGCCACTATACAGGGAGAGGGTCGGGAGAGCAGTACTTC.

The gene calls are TRBV5-1 and TRBJ1-2; weak D call: TRBD1 (6 bases). The CDR3 length is 15 residues. Germline assignment: CDR1 SGHRS and CDR2 YFSETQ. The V end was cut by 0 bases, the J end by 4 bases, with 13 bases between. The CDR3 protein is CASSLGWDTLYGYTF. CDR3 DNA: TGCGCCAGCAGCTTGGGCTGGGACACCCTCTATGGCTACACCTTC.